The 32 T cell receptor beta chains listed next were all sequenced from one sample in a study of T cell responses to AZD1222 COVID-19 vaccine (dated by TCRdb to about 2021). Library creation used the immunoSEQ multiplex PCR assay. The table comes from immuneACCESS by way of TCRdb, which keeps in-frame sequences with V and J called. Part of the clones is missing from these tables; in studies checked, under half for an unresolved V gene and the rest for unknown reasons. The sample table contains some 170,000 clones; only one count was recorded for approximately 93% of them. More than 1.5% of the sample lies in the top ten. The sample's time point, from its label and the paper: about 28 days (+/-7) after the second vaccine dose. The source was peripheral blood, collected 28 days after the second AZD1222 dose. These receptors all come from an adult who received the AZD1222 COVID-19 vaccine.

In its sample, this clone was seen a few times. CDR3 sequence (DNA): TGTGCCAGTAGTCCCTGGGCAGGGGGAAGGTATGGCTACACCTTC. The encoded protein is CASSPWAGGRYGYTF. V gene TRBV19 combines with J gene TRBJ1-2; TRBD1 agrees at 7 bases. The V and J ends lost 5 bases and 5 bases, in that order; junction bases with no gene match: 11. The CDR3 is made up of 15 amino acids. The V gene's germline CDR1 is LNHDA and CDR2 SQIVND (reference sequence).

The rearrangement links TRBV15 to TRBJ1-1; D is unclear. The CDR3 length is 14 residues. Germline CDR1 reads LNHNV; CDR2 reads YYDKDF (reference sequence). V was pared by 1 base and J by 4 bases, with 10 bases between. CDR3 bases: TGTGCCACCAGCAGAGTCCCCCGCGGCACTGAAGCTTTCTTT. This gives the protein CATSRVPRGTEAFF.

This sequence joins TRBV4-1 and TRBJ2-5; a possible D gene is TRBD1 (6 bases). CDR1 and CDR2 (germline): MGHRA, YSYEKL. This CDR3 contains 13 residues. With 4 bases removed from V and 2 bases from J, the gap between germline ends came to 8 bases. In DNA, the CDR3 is TGCGCCAGCAGCCCCGGACAGCAAGAGACCCAGTACTTC. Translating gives CASSPGQQETQYF.

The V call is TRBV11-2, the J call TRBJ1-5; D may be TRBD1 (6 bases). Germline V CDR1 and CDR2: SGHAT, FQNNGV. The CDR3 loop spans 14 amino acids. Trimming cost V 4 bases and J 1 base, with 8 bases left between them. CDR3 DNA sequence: TGTGCCAGCAGCTCCACAGGGAGCAATCAGCCCCAGCATTTT. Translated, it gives CASSSTGSNQPQHF.

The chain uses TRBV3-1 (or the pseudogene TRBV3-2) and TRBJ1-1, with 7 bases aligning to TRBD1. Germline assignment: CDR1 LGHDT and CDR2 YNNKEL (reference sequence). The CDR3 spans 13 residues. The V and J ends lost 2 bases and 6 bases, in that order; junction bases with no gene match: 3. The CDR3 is CASSQLDRPEAFF. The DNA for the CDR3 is TGTGCCAGCAGCCAACTGGACAGGCCTGAAGCTTTCTTT.

CDR3 in amino acids: CASSLPWGAQHF. CDR3 nucleotide sequence: TGTGCCAGCAGCTTACCCTGGGGGGCCCAGCATTTT. The rearrangement joins TRBV7-2 to TRBJ1-5; a possible D gene is TRBD1 (5 bases). This CDR3 contains 12 residues. Germline CDR1 SGHTA, CDR2 FQGNSA. The V end lost 2 bases, the J end lost 11 bases, and 10 bases lay between the germline ends. Complete variable domain (other parts from reference TRBV7-2 and TRBJ1-5): GAGVSQSPSNKVTEKGKDVELRCDPISGHTALYWYRQSLGQGLEFLIYFQGNSAPDKSGLPSDRFSAERTGGSVSTLTIQRTQQEDSAVYLCASSLPWGAQHFGDGTRLSIL.

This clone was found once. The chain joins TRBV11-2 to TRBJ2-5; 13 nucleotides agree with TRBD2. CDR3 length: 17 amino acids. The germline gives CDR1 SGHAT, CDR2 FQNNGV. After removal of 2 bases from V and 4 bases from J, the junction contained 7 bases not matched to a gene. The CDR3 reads CASSLSAGTSGTETQYF. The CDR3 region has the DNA TGTGCCAGCAGCTTAAGCGCTGGGACTAGCGGGACAGAGACCCAGTACTTC.

CDR3 nucleotide sequence: TGTGCCAGCAGTCCTAGCCCAACTAATGAAAAACTGTTTTTT. Translating gives CASSPSPTNEKLFF. V gene TRBV5-6 combines with J gene TRBJ1-4; D is undetermined. Germline V gene sequence: CDR1 SGHDT, CDR2 YYEEEE. Trimming shortened V by 5 bases and J by 0 bases, and 8 bases separated the two germline ends. This CDR3 is 14 amino acids long.

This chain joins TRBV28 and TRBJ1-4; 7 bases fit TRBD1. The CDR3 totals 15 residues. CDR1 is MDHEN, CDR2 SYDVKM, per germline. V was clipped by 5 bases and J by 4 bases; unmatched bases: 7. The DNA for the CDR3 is TGTGCCAGCAGTACTAGACAGGGCCTTAATGAAAAACTGTTTTTT. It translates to CASSTRQGLNEKLFF.

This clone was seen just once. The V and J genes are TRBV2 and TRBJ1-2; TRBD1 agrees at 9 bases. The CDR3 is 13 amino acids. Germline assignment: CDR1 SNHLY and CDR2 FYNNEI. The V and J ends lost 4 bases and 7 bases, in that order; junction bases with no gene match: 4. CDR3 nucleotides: TGTGCCAGCAGTGCAGGACAGGGGCCTGGCTACACCTTC. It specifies CASSAGQGPGYTF.

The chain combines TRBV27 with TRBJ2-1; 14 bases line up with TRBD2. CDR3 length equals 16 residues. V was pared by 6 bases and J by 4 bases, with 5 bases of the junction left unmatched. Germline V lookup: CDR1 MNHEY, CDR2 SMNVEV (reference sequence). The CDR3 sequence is CASSTTSGGVYNEQFF. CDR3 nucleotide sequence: TGTGCCAGCAGCACGACTAGCGGGGGGGTTTACAATGAGCAGTTCTTC.

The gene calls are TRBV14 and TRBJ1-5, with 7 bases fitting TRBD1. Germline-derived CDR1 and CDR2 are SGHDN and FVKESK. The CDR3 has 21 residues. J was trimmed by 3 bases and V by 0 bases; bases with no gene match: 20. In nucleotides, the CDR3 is TGTGCCAGCAGCCAAGAGGCGTTTGCGACAGGGCCCGAGGAATTCAATCAGCCCCAGCATTTT. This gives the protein CASSQEAFATGPEEFNQPQHF.

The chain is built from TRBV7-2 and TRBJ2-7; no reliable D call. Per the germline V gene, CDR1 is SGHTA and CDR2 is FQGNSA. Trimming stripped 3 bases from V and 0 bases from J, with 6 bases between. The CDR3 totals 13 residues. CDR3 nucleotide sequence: TGTGCCAGCAGCTTCGCCGGCTCCTACGAGCAGTACTTC. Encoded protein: CASSFAGSYEQYF.

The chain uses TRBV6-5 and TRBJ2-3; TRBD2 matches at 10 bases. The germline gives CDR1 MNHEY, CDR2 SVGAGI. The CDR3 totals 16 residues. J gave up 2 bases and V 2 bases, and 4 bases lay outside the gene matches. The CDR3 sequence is CASSYGLAGDTDTQYF. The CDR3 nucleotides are TGTGCCAGCAGTTACGGTCTAGCGGGGGACACAGATACGCAGTATTTT.

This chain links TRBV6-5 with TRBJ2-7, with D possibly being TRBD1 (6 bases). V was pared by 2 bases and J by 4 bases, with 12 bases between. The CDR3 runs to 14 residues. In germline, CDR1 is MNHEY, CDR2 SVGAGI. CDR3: CASSYRNRVYEQYF. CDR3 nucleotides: TGTGCCAGCAGTTACAGGAACAGGGTGTACGAGCAGTACTTC.

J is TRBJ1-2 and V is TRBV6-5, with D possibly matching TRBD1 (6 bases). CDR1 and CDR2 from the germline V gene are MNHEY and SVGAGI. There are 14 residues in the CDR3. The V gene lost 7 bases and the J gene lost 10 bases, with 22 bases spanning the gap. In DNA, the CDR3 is TGTGCCAGCACCTCCCGACAGGCCACTATGGCCTACACCTTC. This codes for CASTSRQATMAYTF.

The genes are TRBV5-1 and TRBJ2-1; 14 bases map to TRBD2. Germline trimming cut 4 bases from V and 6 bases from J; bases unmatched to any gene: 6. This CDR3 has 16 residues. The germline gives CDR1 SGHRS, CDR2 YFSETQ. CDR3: CASSREGLAGVNEQFF. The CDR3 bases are TGCGCCAGCAGCCGGGAGGGACTAGCGGGAGTCAATGAGCAGTTCTTC.

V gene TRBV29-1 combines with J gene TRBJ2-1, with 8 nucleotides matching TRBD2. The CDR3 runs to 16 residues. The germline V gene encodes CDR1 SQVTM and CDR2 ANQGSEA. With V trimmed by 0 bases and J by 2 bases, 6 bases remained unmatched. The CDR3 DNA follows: TGCAGCGTTGAAGATCTACCGGGGGGGACCTACAATGAGCAGTTCTTC. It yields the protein CSVEDLPGGTYNEQFF.

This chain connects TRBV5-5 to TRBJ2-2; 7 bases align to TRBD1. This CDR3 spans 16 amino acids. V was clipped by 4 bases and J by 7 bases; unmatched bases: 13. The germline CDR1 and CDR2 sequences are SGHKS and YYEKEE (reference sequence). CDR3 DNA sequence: TGTGCCAGCAGCCAGACGGGACAGACAAAGGGCGGGGAGCTGTTTTTT. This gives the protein CASSQTGQTKGGELFF. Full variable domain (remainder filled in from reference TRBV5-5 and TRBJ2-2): DAGVTQSPTHLIKTRGQQVTLRCSPISGHKSVSWYQQVLGQGPQFIFQYYEKEERGRGNFPDRFSARQFPNYSSELNVNALLLGDSALYLCASSQTGQTKGGELFFGEGSRLTVL.

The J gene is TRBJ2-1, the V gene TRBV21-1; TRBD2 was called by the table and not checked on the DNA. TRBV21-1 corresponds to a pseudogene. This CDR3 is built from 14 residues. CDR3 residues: CASLLRPNTTEQFF. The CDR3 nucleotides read TGTGCCAGCTTGTTACGGCCGAATACTACTGAGCAGTTCTTC.

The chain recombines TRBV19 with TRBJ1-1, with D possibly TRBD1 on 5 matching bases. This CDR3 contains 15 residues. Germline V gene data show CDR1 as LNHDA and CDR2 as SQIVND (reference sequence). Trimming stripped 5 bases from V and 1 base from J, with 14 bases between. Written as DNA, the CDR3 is TGTGCCAGTAGTCCCCTGACAGCTGAGAACACTGAAGCTTTCTTT. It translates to CASSPLTAENTEAFF.

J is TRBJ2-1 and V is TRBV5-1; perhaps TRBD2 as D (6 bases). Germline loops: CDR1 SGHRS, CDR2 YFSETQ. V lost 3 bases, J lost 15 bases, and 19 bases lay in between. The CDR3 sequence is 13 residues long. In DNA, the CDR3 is TGCGCCAGCAGCTCCGGGCCTGGAGGGGAGAGGTTCTTC. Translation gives CASSSGPGGERFF. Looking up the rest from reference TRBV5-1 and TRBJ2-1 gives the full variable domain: KAGVTQTPRYLIKTRGQQVTLSCSPISGHRSVSWYQQTPGQGLQFLFEYFSETQRNKGNFPGRFSGRQFSNSRSEMNVSTLELGDSALYLCASSSGPGGERFFGPGTRLTVL.

CDR3 nucleotide sequence: TGTGCTAGTGGTTTAGGGCCAGCCGGGGCCAACGTCCTGACTTTC. Translating gives CASGLGPAGANVLTF. The rearrangement joins TRBV12-5 to TRBJ2-6, with D uncertain. CDR3 length equals 15 residues. The ends were cut back, 3 bases at V and 4 bases at J, with 10 bases in the middle. Germline lookup yields CDR1 LGHNT and CDR2 FRNRAP.

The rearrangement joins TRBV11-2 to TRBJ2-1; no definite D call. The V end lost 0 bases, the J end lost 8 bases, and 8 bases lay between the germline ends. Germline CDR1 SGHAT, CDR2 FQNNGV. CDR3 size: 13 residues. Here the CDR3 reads CASSLDFGYEQFF. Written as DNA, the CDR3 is TGTGCCAGCAGCTTAGATTTCGGCTATGAGCAGTTCTTC.

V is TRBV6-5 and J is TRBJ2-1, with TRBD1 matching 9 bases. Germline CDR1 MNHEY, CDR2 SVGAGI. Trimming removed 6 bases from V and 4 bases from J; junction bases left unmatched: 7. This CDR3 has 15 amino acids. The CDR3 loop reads CASRVGTGRYNEQFF. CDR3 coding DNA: TGTGCCAGCAGAGTAGGGACAGGGCGGTACAATGAGCAGTTCTTC.

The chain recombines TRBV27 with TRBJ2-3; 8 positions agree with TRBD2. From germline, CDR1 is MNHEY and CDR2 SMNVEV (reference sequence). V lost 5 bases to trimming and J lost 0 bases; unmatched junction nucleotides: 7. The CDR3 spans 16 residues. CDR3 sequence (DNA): TGTGCCAGCAGTCATACTAGCGGTTGGAGCACAGATACGCAGTATTTT. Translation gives CASSHTSGWSTDTQYF.

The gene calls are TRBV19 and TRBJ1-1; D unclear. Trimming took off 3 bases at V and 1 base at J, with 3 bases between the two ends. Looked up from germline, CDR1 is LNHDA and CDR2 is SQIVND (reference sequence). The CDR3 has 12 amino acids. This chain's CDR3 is CASSIQNTEAFF. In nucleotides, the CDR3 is TGTGCCAGTAGTATTCAGAACACTGAAGCTTTCTTT.

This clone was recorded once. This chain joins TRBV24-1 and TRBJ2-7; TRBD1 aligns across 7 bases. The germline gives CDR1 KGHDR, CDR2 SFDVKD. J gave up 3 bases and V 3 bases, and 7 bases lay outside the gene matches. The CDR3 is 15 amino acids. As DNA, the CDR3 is TGTGCCACCAGTGATCCAGACAGGGATTACTACGAGCAGTACTTC. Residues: CATSDPDRDYYEQYF.

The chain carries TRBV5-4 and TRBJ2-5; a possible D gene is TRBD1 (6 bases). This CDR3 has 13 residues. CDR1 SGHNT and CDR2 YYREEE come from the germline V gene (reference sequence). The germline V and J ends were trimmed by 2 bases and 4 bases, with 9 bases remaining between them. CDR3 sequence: CASSLGGGETQYF. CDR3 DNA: TGTGCCAGCAGCTTAGGGGGTGGAGAGACCCAGTACTTC.

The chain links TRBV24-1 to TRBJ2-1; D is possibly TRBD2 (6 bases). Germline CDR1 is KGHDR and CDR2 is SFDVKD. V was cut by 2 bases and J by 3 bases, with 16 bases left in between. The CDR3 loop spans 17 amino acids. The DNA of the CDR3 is TGTGCCACCAGTGATTCGCGTGGAGGGGCGCTCTACAATGAGCAGTTCTTC. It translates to CATSDSRGGALYNEQFF.

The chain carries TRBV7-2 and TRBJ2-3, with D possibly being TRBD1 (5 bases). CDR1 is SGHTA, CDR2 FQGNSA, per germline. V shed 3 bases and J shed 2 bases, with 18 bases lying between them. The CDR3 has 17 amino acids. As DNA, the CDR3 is TGTGCCAGCAGCTTTGGAAGGCGACAGTCCGCCACAGATACGCAGTATTTT. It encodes CASSFGRRQSATDTQYF. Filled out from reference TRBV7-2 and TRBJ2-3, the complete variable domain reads GAGVSQSPSNKVTEKGKDVELRCDPISGHTALYWYRQSLGQGLEFLIYFQGNSAPDKSGLPSDRFSAERTGGSVSTLTIQRTQQEDSAVYLCASSFGRRQSATDTQYFGPGTRLTVL.

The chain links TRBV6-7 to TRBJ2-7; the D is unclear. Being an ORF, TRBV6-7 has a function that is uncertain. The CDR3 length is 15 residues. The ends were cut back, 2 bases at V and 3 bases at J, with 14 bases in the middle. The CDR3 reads CASSYRVPPFYEQYF. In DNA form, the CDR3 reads TGTGCCAGCAGTTACAGGGTCCCCCCGTTCTACGAGCAGTACTTC.